What follows describes a single TCR beta chain. It lacks a known antigen. Nothing much larger sits one base from this clone, and base qualities are not available. V is shortened by 4 bases, J by 5 bases, and the region joining them spans 11 bases. CDR1 SEHNR and CDR2 FQNEAQ are derived from the germline V gene (reference sequence). The CDR3 spans 13 residues, from the cysteine through the phenylalanine. Only the CDR3 DNA is retained, 39 bases long and in frame from the first base. This sample is drawn from a study of T cells in localized non-small cell lung cancer (dated by TCRdb to 2018 to 2021). Looking at the study overall: Comparing tumors with uninvolved tumor-adjacent lungs, the study looked at the T cell repertoires of 236 patients with early-stage NSCLC. The cohort consisted of approximately 240 treatment-naive NSCLC patients whose localized lung tumors had been resected. A mean age of around 66 years was recorded for the NSCLC patients, of whom 120 to 150 were male and more than 85 were female.

At diagnosis, peripheral blood, uninvolved tumor-adjacent lung and tumor were collected and were preserved as a mix of fresh-frozen and FFPE material. For TCR repertoire profiling, blood samples were analyzed as peripheral blood mononuclear cells. Summary of the overall study and its limitations: The highest T cell clonality was observed in uninvolved tumor-adjacent lung, where clonality exceeded that of tumor, suggesting that antigenic responses were more focused in uninvolved tumor-adjacent lung. Higher blood T cell density associated with longer overall survival, while higher adjacent-lung clonality associated with shorter survival. A median of approximately 53 of the top 100 tumor clones turned up in the paired uninvolved adjacent lung, and around 27 of those clones also ranked among the top 100 of that same adjacent lung. Because the study design was exploratory, TCR variables were selected using unadjusted p-values without false-discovery rate correction. Because multi-region sequencing of the tumors was not done, intratumor heterogeneity could not be ruled out.

The immunoSEQ Assay was used to sequence TCR beta CDR3 regions from DNA. As for the authors' bioinformatics: To compute T cell density, TCR beta template counts were normalized to usable DNA, which was estimated by amplifying housekeeping genes. Richness was estimated using the preseqR package, with extrapolation to 400,000 templates for PBMC samples and to 120,000 templates for tissue samples. Clonality was defined by subtracting Pielou's evenness from one. To identify tissue-enriched TCRs, differential abundance testing was run on productive amino-acid clonotypes with a minimum total count of 5 and an alpha of 0.1. Repertoire overlap between compartments was quantified with the Jaccard Index and Morisita Overlap Index. GLIPH grouped TCR beta CDR3s together with public tetramer-defined viral CDR3s, and a viral motif had to include at least three viral sequences and also show V-gene enrichment. What TCRdb holds here is the immuneACCESS table cut down to in-frame rearrangements. Part of the clones is not present; checked against another copy, under half of the missing clones reflect an unresolved V gene, and the others are unexplained. V and J calls and clone size are those listed in that table; D and trimming were worked out from the DNA. The sample profile shows roughly 38,000 clones; 86% of them were found once. The ten largest clones capture 5% to 6% of the sample.

Recombination connected TRBV7-9 to TRBJ1-1; there is no confident call for the D gene. Sequencing used peripheral blood mononuclear cells, obtained before any cancer treatment. This clonotype was obtained from a male donor aged 60 or older with stage II lung adenocarcinoma. The DNA is as follows: TGTGCCAGCAGCTCCCCGCGGGCTACTGAAGCTTTCTTT. It is translated as CASSSPRATEAFF. Reference TRBV7-9 and TRBJ1-1 genes cover what lies past the CDR3, so the full variable domain is DTGVSQNPRHKITKRGQNVTFRCDPISEHNRLYWYRQTLGQGPEFLTYFQNEAQLEKSRLLSDRFSAERPKGSFSTLEIQRTEQGDSAMYLCASSSPRATEAFFGQGTRLTVV.